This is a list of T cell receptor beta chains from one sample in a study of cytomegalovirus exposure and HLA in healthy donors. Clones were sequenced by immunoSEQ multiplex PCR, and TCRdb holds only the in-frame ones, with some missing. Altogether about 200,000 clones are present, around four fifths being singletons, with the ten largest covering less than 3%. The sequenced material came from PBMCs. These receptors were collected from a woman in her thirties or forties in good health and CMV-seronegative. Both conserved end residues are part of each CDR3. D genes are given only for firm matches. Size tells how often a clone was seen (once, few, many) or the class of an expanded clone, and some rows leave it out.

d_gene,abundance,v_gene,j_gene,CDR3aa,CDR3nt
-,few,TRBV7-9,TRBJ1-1,CASSLAKRDTEAFF,TGTGCCAGCAGCTTAGCGAAGCGAGACACTGAAGCTTTCTTT
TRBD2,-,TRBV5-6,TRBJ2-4,CASSSKREKGIRAKNIQYF,TGTGCCAGCAGCTCCAAGCGGGAGAAGGGGATACGGGCCAAAAACATTCAGTACTTC
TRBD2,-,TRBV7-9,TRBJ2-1,CASSRAGALAGNEQFF,TGTGCCAGCAGCCGCGCAGGGGCGCTAGCGGGTAATGAGCAGTTCTTC
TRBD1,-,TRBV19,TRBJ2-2,CASRGPANTGELFF,TGTGCCTCAAGGGGGCCGGCGAACACCGGGGAGCTGTTTTTT
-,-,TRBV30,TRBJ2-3,CAWTRVAGTDTQYF,TGTGCCTGGACCCGGGTTGCGGGCACAGATACGCAGTATTTT
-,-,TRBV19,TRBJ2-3,CASSMDKRKRAGSTRLDTQYF,TGTGCCAGTAGTATGGATAAGCGGAAACGAGCTGGTAGCACGAGGTTGGATACGCAGTATTTT
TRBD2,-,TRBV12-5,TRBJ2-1,CASGLGLAGGVNEQFF,TGTGCTAGTGGTTTGGGCCTAGCGGGAGGGGTAAATGAGCAGTTCTTC
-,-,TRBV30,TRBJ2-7,CAWGESDYEQYF,TGTGCCTGGGGGGAGTCGGACTACGAGCAGTACTTC
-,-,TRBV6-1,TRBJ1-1,CASSRQELNTEAFF,TGTGCCAGCAGTAGACAGGAATTGAACACTGAAGCTTTCTTT
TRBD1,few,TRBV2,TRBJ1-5,CASKGTVNSNQPQHF,TGTGCCAGCAAGGGGACAGTAAATAGCAATCAGCCCCAGCATTTT
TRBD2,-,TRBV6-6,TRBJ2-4,CASSYRKTSGGDIQYF,TGTGCCAGCAGTTACCGGAAGACTAGCGGAGGAGACATTCAGTACTTC
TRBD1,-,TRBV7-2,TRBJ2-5,CASSLALGRGLETQYF,TGTGCCAGCAGCTTAGCGCTGGGCAGGGGGCTGGAGACCCAGTACTTC
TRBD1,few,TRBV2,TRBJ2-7,CASRFAGGSYEQYF,TGTGCCAGCCGGTTTGCAGGGGGCTCCTACGAGCAGTACTTC
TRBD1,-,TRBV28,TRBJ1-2,CASSSGTGGSWYGYTF,TGTGCCAGCAGTTCCGGGACAGGGGGGTCATGGTATGGCTACACCTTC
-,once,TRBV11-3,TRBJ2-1,CASSPQGTYNEQFF,TGTGCCAGCAGCCCCCAGGGAACTTACAATGAGCAGTTCTTC
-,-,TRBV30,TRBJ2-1,CACRTTPGPSSEQFF,TGTGCCTGTCGTACTACACCGGGTCCGTCGAGTGAGCAGTTCTTC
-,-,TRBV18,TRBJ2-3,CASSPPLFRGAEARTDTQYF,TGTGCCAGCTCACCACCTTTGTTCAGGGGCGCGGAGGCTCGCACAGATACGCAGTATTTT
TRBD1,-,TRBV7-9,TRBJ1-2,CASSEDPTGFYGYTF,TGTGCCAGCAGCGAAGACCCGACAGGGTTCTATGGCTACACCTTC
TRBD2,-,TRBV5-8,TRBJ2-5,CASSYRVASGNPETQYF,TGTGCCAGCAGCTACCGGGTGGCTAGCGGGAATCCAGAGACCCAGTACTTC
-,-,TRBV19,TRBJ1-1,CASSIRRDTEAFF,TGTGCCAGTAGTATCCGCCGGGACACTGAAGCTTTCTTT
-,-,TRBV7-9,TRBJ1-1,CASSLQGTNTEAFF,TGTGCCAGCAGCTTGCAGGGGACGAACACTGAAGCTTTCTTT
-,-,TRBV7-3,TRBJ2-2,CASSLQGSNTGELFF,TGTGCCAGCAGCCTACAGGGCTCGAACACCGGGGAGCTGTTTTTT
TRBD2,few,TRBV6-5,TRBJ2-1,CASSNPGLGMYEQFF,TGTGCCAGCAGTAACCCGGGACTAGGGATGTATGAGCAGTTCTTC
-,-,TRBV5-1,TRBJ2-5,CASRQDIQETQYF,TGCGCCAGCAGACAGGACATCCAAGAGACCCAGTACTTC
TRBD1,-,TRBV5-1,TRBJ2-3,CASRLALGQGADTQYF,TGCGCCAGCAGGCTAGCCCTAGGACAGGGGGCAGATACGCAGTATTTT
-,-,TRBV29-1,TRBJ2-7,CSVEDQGGSYEQYF,TGCAGCGTTGAAGATCAAGGGGGCTCCTACGAGCAGTACTTC
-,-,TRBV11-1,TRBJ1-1,CASSPTNRVGEAFF,TGTGCCAGCAGCCCGACGAACAGGGTTGGTGAAGCTTTCTTT
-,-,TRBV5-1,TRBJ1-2,CASSFGDGPYGYTF,TGCGCCAGCAGCTTCGGGGATGGGCCCTATGGCTACACCTTC
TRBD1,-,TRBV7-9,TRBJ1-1,CASSLWKTGGASTEAFF,TGTGCCAGCAGCTTATGGAAGACAGGGGGCGCGTCCACTGAAGCTTTCTTT
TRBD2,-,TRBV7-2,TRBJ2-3,CASSSLDVGGRSDTQYF,TGTGCCAGCAGCTCCCTCGATGTGGGCGGGAGGTCAGATACGCAGTATTTT
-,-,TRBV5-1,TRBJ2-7,CASTEGASEQYF,TGCGCCAGCACGGAGGGGGCCAGCGAGCAGTACTTC
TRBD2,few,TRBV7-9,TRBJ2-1,CASAGGSGSRNEQFF,TGTGCCAGCGCGGGGGGTAGCGGGAGTCGGAATGAGCAGTTCTTC
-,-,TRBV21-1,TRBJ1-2,CASSKAIGLPGTRLVYGYTF,TGTGCCAGCAGCAAAGCCATTGGCCTTCCCGGGACACGGCTTGTCTATGGCTACACCTTC